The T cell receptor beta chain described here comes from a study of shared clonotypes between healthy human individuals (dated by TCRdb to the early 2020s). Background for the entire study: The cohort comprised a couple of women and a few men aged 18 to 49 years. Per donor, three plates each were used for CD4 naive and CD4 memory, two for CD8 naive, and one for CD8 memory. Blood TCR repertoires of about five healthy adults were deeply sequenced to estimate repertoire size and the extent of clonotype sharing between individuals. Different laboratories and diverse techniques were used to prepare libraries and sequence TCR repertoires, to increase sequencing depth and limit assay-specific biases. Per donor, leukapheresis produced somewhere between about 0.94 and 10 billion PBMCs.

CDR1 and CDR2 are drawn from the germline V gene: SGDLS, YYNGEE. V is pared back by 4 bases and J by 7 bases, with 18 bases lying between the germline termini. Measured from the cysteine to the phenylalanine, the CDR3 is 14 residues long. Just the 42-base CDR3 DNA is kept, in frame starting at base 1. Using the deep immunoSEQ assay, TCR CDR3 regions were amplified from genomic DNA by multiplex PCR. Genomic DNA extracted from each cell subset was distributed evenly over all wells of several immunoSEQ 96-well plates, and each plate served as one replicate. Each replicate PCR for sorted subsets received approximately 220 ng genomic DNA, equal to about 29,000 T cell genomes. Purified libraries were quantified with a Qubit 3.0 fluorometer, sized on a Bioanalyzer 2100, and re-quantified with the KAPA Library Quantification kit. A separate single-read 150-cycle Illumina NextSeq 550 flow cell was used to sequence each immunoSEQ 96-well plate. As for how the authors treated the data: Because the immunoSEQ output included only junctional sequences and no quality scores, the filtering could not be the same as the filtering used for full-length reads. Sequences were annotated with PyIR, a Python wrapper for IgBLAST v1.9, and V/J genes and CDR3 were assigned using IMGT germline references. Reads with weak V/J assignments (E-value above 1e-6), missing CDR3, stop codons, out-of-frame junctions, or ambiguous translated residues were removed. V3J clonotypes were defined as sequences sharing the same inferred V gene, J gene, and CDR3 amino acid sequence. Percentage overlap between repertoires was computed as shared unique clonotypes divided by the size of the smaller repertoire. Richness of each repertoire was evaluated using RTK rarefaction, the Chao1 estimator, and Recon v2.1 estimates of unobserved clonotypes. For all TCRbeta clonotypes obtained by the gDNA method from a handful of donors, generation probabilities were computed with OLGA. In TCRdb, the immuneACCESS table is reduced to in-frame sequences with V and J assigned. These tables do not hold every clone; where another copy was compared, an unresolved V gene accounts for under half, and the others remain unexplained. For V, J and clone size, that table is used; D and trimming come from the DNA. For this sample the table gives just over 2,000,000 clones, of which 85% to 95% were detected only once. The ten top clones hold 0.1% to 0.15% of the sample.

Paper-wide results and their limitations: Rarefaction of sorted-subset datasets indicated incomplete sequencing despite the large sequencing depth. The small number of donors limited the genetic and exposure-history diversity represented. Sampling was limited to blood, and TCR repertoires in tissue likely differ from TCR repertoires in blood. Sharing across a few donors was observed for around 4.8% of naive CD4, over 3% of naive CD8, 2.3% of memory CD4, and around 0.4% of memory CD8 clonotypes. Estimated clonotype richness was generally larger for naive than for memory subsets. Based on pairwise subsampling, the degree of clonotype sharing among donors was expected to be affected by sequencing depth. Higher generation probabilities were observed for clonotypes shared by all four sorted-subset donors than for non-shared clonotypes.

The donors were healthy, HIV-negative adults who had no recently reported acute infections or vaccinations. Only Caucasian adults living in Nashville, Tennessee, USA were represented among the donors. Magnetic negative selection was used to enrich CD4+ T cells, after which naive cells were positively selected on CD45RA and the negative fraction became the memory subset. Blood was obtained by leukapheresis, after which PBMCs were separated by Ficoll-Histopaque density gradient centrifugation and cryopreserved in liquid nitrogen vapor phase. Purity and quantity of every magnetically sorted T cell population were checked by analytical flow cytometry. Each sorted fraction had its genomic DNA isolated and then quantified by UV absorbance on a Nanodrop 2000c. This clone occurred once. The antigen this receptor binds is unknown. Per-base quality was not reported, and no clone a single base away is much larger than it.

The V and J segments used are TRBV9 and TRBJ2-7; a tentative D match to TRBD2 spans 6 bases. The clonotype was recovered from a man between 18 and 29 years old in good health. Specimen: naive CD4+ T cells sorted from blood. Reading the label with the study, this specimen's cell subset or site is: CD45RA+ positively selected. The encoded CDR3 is CASSPRGRGVEQYF. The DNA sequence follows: TGTGCCAGCAGCCCCCGGGGGAGAGGGGTAGAGCAGTACTTC.